A selection of T cell receptor beta chains follows, all from one sample in a study of early T cells in non-severe SARS-CoV-2 infection. MiXCR was run by TCRdb on the 5' RACE reads, yielding one entry per CDR3 protein. The sample yields about 67,000 distinct CDR3 sequences, 9.5% to 13% seen once. Material for sequencing was whole blood. The receptors were sampled from an adult who was a healthcare worker with PCR-confirmed SARS-CoV-2 infection or an uninfected control (not recorded which). Both conserved end residues are part of each CDR3. A D gene is named only where the DNA matches it firmly. Expanded clones are given a class, and other clones once, few, many or no size at all.

d_call	j_call	clone_size	v_call	cdr3_nt	cdr3_aa
.	TRBJ2-1	many	TRBV19	TGTGCCAGTAGTCAAGGGGGAGGATACAATGAGCAGTTCTTC	CASSQGGGYNEQFF
.	TRBJ2-1	many	TRBV4-1	TGCGCCAGCAGCCAAGAGGGGGATTTCTATGAGCAGTTCTTC	CASSQEGDFYEQFF
.	TRBJ1-4	many	TRBV5-5	TGTGCCAGCAGCTTGGTTGCAGGGTTTAATGAAAAACTGTTTTTT	CASSLVAGFNEKLFF
.	TRBJ2-1	few	TRBV7-8	TGTGCCAGCAGCCCTTGGGCGAGCGTCAATGAGCAGTTCTTC	CASSPWASVNEQFF
.	TRBJ2-5	many	TRBV3-1	TGTGCCAGCAGCCACACGGAAGAGACCCAGTACTTC	CASSHTEETQYF
.	TRBJ2-1	.	TRBV10-1	TGCGCCAGCAGTGCTATGGGACAAGGAATAAATGAGCAGTTCTTC	CASSAMGQGINEQFF
.	TRBJ2-6	many	TRBV27	TGTGCCAGCAGTCTGGGGGTCGGGGCCAACGTCCTGACTTTC	CASSLGVGANVLTF
.	TRBJ2-3	.	TRBV28	TGTGCCAGCAGCACCCGACCGGCAGATACGCAGTATTTT	CASSTRPADTQYF
.	TRBJ2-7	many	TRBV5-5	TGTGCCAGCAGCCTGGGTCGGATGGGCCGCCACTACGAGCAGTACTTC	CASSLGRMGRHYEQYF
.	TRBJ1-5	many	TRBV19	TGTGCCAGTAGACCCGTGGGGGCCGAGAATCAGCCCCAGCATTTT	CASRPVGAENQPQHF
.	TRBJ2-1	many	TRBV9	TGTGCCAGCAGCGTACCTGATGATGAGCAGTTCTTC	CASSVPDDEQFF
.	TRBJ1-1	.	TRBV10-3	TGTGCCATCAGGGAATCGAACACTGAAGCTTTCTTT	CAIRESNTEAFF
.	TRBJ1-4	.	TRBV2	TGTGCCAGCAGGCGAAATGAAAAACTGTTTTTT	CASRRNEKLFF
.	TRBJ2-7	.	TRBV29-1	TGCAGCGTTTGGGGCAACTCCTACGAGCAGTACTTC	CSVWGNSYEQYF
.	TRBJ2-4	.	TRBV4-1	TGCGCCAGCAGCCAAGATGGGGCTAAAAACATTCAGTACTTC	CASSQDGAKNIQYF
.	TRBJ1-2	many	TRBV4-2	TGTGCCAGCAGCCAAGATCTGGGGGGCGGCTATGGCTACACCTTC	CASSQDLGGGYGYTF
.	TRBJ1-1	few	TRBV6-1	TGTGCCAGCAGTGAAGGGTTTGAAGCTTTCTTT	CASSEGFEAFF
.	TRBJ2-3	.	TRBV29-1	TGCAGCGTTGCGGGCACAGGGAGCACAGATACGCAGTATTTT	CSVAGTGSTDTQYF